Below, 17 T cell receptor beta chains from the same sample are listed, as sequenced in a study of T cell responses to AZD1222 COVID-19 vaccine (dated by TCRdb to about 2021). Interpreted using the paper, the time point label stands for: baseline before first vaccination. The method was the immunoSEQ multiplex PCR assay. TCRdb obtained this table from immuneACCESS and retained in-frame rearrangements with V and J assigned. These tables miss some clones; where compared with another copy, unresolved V genes account for less than half of the shortfall, and the remainder is unexplained. The sample table shows 150,000 to 200,000 clones, and about nine tenths are seen once. The top ten clones comprise around 3% of the sample. The sequencing here drew on peripheral blood, taken on day 0 of AZD1222 vaccination. Receptors originate from an adult in good health.

The chain links TRBV7-2 to TRBJ2-1; D may be TRBD1 (5 bases). Trimming shortened V by 5 bases and J by 9 bases, and 11 bases separated the two germline ends. Germline V gene data show CDR1 as SGHTA and CDR2 as FQGNSA. This CDR3 spans 12 amino acids. CDR3 nucleotides: TGTGCCAGCAGCCCAAGGGGCGGTGAGCAGTTCTTC. This gives the protein CASSPRGGEQFF.

The rearrangement links TRBV5-1 to TRBJ2-1; TRBD2 matches 10 bases. CDR1 and CDR2 from the germline V gene are SGHRS and YFSETQ. CDR3 length equals 16 residues. V lost 4 bases, J lost 5 bases, and 9 bases stayed unmatched. CDR3 DNA sequence: TGCGCCAGCAGCCCCCGGACTAGCGGACCTCACAATGAGCAGTTCTTC. Translated: CASSPRTSGPHNEQFF.

This chain joins TRBV9 and TRBJ1-6; no definite D call. V dropped 2 bases and J dropped 8 bases, with 14 bases sitting between them. This CDR3 is 15 amino acids long. The V gene's germline CDR1 is SGDLS and CDR2 YYNGEE. CDR3 coding DNA: TGTGCCAGCAGCGTCGCGGGGAGGGAGGATTCACCCCTCCACTTT. Translation: CASSVAGREDSPLHF.

The chain recombines TRBV5-1 with TRBJ2-1; TRBD2 matches 9 bases. In germline, CDR1 is SGHRS, CDR2 YFSETQ. The J segment lost 4 bases and the V segment lost 3 bases, leaving 11 bases of the junction unmatched. The CDR3 sequence is 17 residues long. CDR3 nucleotides: TGCGCCAGCAGCTCAAATTTACTAGCGGGCATATACAATGAGCAGTTCTTC. This gives the protein CASSSNLLAGIYNEQFF.

V usage is TRBV5-4 and J usage is TRBJ2-7, with TRBD2 matching over 8 bases. The V and J ends lost 4 bases and 7 bases, in that order; junction bases with no gene match: 19. The V gene's germline CDR1 is SGHNT and CDR2 YYREEE (reference sequence). The CDR3 has 17 amino acids. CDR3 region: CASSGATSGGPNLEQYF. The DNA for the CDR3 is TGTGCCAGCAGCGGAGCGACCTCGGGAGGGCCTAATTTGGAGCAGTACTTC.

The chain links TRBV10-3 to TRBJ2-1, with TRBD1 matching over 7 bases. The CDR3 sequence is 15 residues long. Germline V gene sequence: CDR1 ENHRY, CDR2 SYGVKD. Losses at the gene ends were 6 bases for V and 1 base for J; bases not matched to a gene: 6. CDR3 in amino acids: CAISSGTESYNEQFF. CDR3 nucleotide sequence: TGTGCCATCAGCTCCGGGACAGAATCCTACAATGAGCAGTTCTTC.

This chain uses TRBV7-9 with TRBJ2-1; 10 nucleotides align to TRBD2. CDR3 length: 17 amino acids. Germline V CDR1 and CDR2: SEHNR, FQNEAQ (reference sequence). The J segment lost 5 bases and the V segment lost 5 bases, leaving 12 bases of the junction unmatched. CDR3 amino acids: CASSPRRGTSEHNEQFF. CDR3 DNA sequence: TGTGCCAGCAGCCCACGGCGGGGGACTAGCGAACACAATGAGCAGTTCTTC.

This clone appeared a single time. V usage is TRBV6-5 and J usage is TRBJ2-7, with D maybe TRBD1 (5 bases). Trimming pared 3 bases from V and 6 bases from J, leaving 15 bases between. The CDR3 sequence is 14 residues long. The germline gives CDR1 MNHEY, CDR2 SVGAGI. CDR3 nucleotides: TGTGCCAGCAGTTATTTCCAGGGCCGTGGCGAGCAGTACTTC. This gives the protein CASSYFQGRGEQYF.

The chain links TRBV9 to TRBJ1-3; D unclear. Germline assignment: CDR1 SGDLS and CDR2 YYNGEE. There are 16 residues in the CDR3. The ends were cut back, 0 bases at V and 4 bases at J, with 14 bases in the middle. Here the CDR3 reads CASSVDLRTTGNTIYF. The CDR3 region has the DNA TGTGCCAGCAGCGTAGACCTTAGGACCACCGGAAACACCATATATTTT.

This clone was detected once. The V gene is TRBV5-8, the J gene TRBJ1-1; maybe TRBD1 (6 bases). Germline V gene lookup returns CDR1 SGHTS and CDR2 YDEGEE. The CDR3 spans 14 residues. V lost 2 bases to trimming and J lost 1 base, with 9 bases between them. CDR3 in amino acids: CASSLRGQNTEAFF. CDR3 bases: TGTGCCAGCAGCTTAAGGGGACAGAACACTGAAGCTTTCTTT.

The chain combines TRBV5-1 with TRBJ1-1, with 9 bases aligning to TRBD1. V lost 4 bases, J lost 7 bases, and 5 bases stayed unmatched. Germline V CDR1 and CDR2: SGHRS, YFSETQ. This CDR3 has 13 residues. The CDR3 protein is CASSPTGGDEAFF. CDR3 DNA sequence: TGCGCCAGCAGCCCTACAGGGGGCGATGAAGCTTTCTTT.

This chain joins TRBV10-3 and TRBJ2-1, with 10 bases lining up with TRBD1. This CDR3 has 16 amino acids. Looked up from germline, CDR1 is ENHRY and CDR2 is SYGVKD. The ends lost 5 bases at V and 5 bases at J; junction bases unmatched: 9. CDR3 nucleotides: TGTGCCATCAGTCCCCGACAGGGGGCGCGGGACAATGAGCAGTTCTTC. Protein: CAISPRQGARDNEQFF.

The rearrangement joins TRBV5-1 to TRBJ2-7, with D uncertain. Trimming shortened V by 0 bases and J by 4 bases, and 11 bases separated the two germline ends. Germline CDR1 SGHRS, CDR2 YFSETQ. CDR3 length equals 14 residues. The DNA of the CDR3 is TGCGCCAGCAGCTTGGCCTTAGACACTTACGAGCAGTACTTC. Translating gives CASSLALDTYEQYF. The variable domain in full, with the rest retrieved from reference TRBV5-1 and TRBJ2-7, is KAGVTQTPRYLIKTRGQQVTLSCSPISGHRSVSWYQQTPGQGLQFLFEYFSETQRNKGNFPGRFSGRQFSNSRSEMNVSTLELGDSALYLCASSLALDTYEQYFGPGTRLTVT.

The chain couples TRBV11-3 to TRBJ1-1, with TRBD1 matching over 8 bases. The CDR3 is made up of 15 amino acids. Germline V lookup: CDR1 SGHNT, CDR2 YENEEA. The V gene end was trimmed by 1 base and the J gene end by 2 bases; junction bases not matched to a gene: 3. Here the CDR3 DNA reads TGTGCCAGCAGCTTAGGGACAGGGACCAACACTGAAGCTTTCTTT. As protein: CASSLGTGTNTEAFF.

The CDR3 sequence: CASRKADRGLIGQPQHF. CDR3 bases: TGTGCCAGCAGGAAAGCGGACAGGGGGCTGATAGGTCAGCCCCAGCATTTT. V gene TRBV7-8 combines with J gene TRBJ1-5; 11 bases fit TRBD1. Trimming took 6 bases from V and 6 from J; bases not matched to a gene: 13. The CDR3 consists of 17 residues. Germline-derived CDR1 and CDR2 are SGHVS and FQNEAQ.

This chain connects TRBV30 to TRBJ1-5; 9 positions match TRBD1. This CDR3 is 15 amino acids long. After removal of 1 base from V and 7 bases from J, the junction contained 8 bases not matched to a gene. Germline CDR1 and CDR2: GTSNPN and SVGIG (reference sequence). The CDR3, as DNA: TGTGCCTGGAGTGAACAGGGGGCGCCGGACCAGCCCCAGCATTTT. Amino acids: CAWSEQGAPDQPQHF.

The chain is built from TRBV6-1 and TRBJ1-4; D gene uncertain. Per the germline V gene, CDR1 is MNHNS and CDR2 is SASEGT. This CDR3 region has 17 residues. V lost 2 bases, J lost 0 bases, and 13 bases lay in between. CDR3 nucleotides: TGTGCCAGCAGTGAATTTGTCAGGCGTGCAACTAATGAAAAACTGTTTTTT. It translates to CASSEFVRRATNEKLFF.